This T cell receptor (beta chain) emerged from a study of blood T cell repertoires in COVID-19. The wider study: Sources were T cells, B-cell-depleted T cells, or PBMCs; the material itself was cDNA or gDNA.

The germline V gene has CDR1 LNHNV and CDR2 YYDKDF (reference sequence). This CDR3 region has 13 residues. The germline V and J ends were trimmed by 1 base and 8 bases, with 8 bases remaining between them. Sequencing was performed with immunoSEQ multiplex PCR; in TCRdb, only in-frame clones are kept and a portion is missing. The sample holds approximately 170,000 clones, 83% seen once. For recovered donors of Cohort 3, there were two negative PCRs, clearance, or symptom resolution. Sequenced sample: PBMCs or T cells enriched from blood (not recorded which). This clonotype was sampled from a woman aged 45-65 years who had recovered from COVID-19. The chain uses TRBV15 and TRBJ2-2; D perhaps matches TRBD2 (6 bases). In DNA form, the CDR3 reads TGTGCCACCAGCAGAGGCCGGGGGGGGGAGCTGTTTTTT. As protein: CATSRGRGGELFF. The full variable domain, rest sourced from reference TRBV15 and TRBJ2-2, is DAMVIQNPRYQVTQFGKPVTLSCSQTLNHNVMYWYQQKSSQAPKLLFHYYDKDFNNEADTPDNFQSRRPNTSFCFLDIRSPGLGDTAMYLCATSRGRGGELFFGEGSRLTVL.